Presented here are 8 T cell receptor beta chains from one specimen sequenced in a study of blood T cell repertoires in COVID-19. TCRdb's table, derived via immunoSEQ multiplex PCR, lists solely in-frame clones and lacks some. The sample lists about 250,000 clones, approximately 83% seen once, with 15% to 18% in the top ten. Sequencing was carried out using peripheral blood. The source of these receptors is a person in their 70s with COVID-19, enrolled during active disease.

The chain is built from TRBV19 and TRBJ2-3; 12 positions agree with TRBD2. The ends lost 6 bases at V and 5 bases at J; junction bases unmatched: 12. In germline, CDR1 is LNHDA, CDR2 SQIVND (reference sequence). The CDR3 runs 17 residues. The CDR3 coding sequence is TGTGCCAGTAGCCCACAGAGGACTAGCGGGATGGGAGATACGCAGTATTTT. This translates into CASSPQRTSGMGDTQYF.

The genes are TRBV30 and TRBJ2-5; D remains unclear. Looked up from germline, CDR1 is GTSNPN and CDR2 is SVGIG (reference sequence). The CDR3 contains 14 residues. V was clipped by 3 bases and J by 1 base, with 12 bases between them. The CDR3 DNA is TGTGCCTGGAGAGGAGCCGGGTTCCAAGAGACCCAGTACTTC. Translation: CAWRGAGFQETQYF. The variable domain in full, with the rest retrieved from reference TRBV30 and TRBJ2-5, is SQTIHQWPATLVQPVGSPLSLECTVEGTSNPNLYWYRQAAGRGLQLLFYSVGIGQISSEVPQNLSASRPQDRQFILSSKKLLLSDSGFYLCAWRGAGFQETQYFGPGTRLLVL.

The CDR3 loop is CASSDRGRADTQYF. DNA for the CDR3: TGTGCCAGCAGTGACAGGGGGCGTGCAGATACGCAGTATTTT. V and J are TRBV6-6 and TRBJ2-3, with 10 bases matching TRBD1. The CDR3 has 14 residues. V was pared by 5 bases and J by 4 bases, with 3 bases of the junction left unmatched. Germline values: CDR1 MNHNY, CDR2 SVGAGI (reference sequence).

This chain joins TRBV2 and TRBJ2-7; 7 bases are shared with TRBD2. The CDR3 is 12 amino acids. After removal of 3 bases from V and 5 bases from J, the junction contained 1 base not matched to a gene. CDR1 is SNHLY, CDR2 FYNNEI, per germline. The CDR3 is CASSERGNEQYF. In DNA form, the CDR3 reads TGTGCCAGCAGTGAGCGGGGGAACGAGCAGTACTTC.

The genes are TRBV7-8 and TRBJ1-2; D not resolved. The CDR3 is 12 amino acids. V was shortened by 1 base and J by 7 bases, with 7 bases between the two germline ends. Germline V CDR1 and CDR2: SGHVS, FQNEAQ. CDR3 DNA sequence: TGTGCCAGCAGCTTAGACGGGTTTGGCTACACCTTC. Protein sequence: CASSLDGFGYTF.

The chain links TRBV4-1 to TRBJ2-7; 11 bases map to TRBD1. Germline V gives CDR1 MGHRA, CDR2 YSYEKL. Unmatched junction bases numbered 6, after V lost 4 bases and J lost 4 bases. CDR3 length: 15 amino acids. DNA for the CDR3: TGCGCCAGCAGCCTCCGGGACAGGGGGGGTTACGAGCAGTACTTC. Protein sequence: CASSLRDRGGYEQYF.

This clone was observed a handful of times. The V gene is TRBV5-8, the J gene TRBJ2-2; perhaps TRBD2 as D (5 bases). The CDR3 totals 15 residues. Per germline, CDR1 SGHTS and CDR2 YDEGEE. The ends were cut back, 1 base at V and 7 bases at J, with 14 bases in the middle. The CDR3 nucleotides are TGTGCCAGCAGCTTGAATGGGCTAGCTCTCGGGGAGCTGTTTTTT. It codes for CASSLNGLALGELFF.

The chain employs TRBV5-6 and TRBJ1-2; D is uncertain. V was pared by 4 bases and J by 5 bases, with 12 bases between. There are 13 residues in the CDR3. CDR1 and CDR2 from the germline V gene are SGHDT and YYEEEE. The CDR3 DNA follows: TGTGCCAGCAGCGGAGGCAGAAGGTATGGCTACACCTTC. Translating gives CASSGGRRYGYTF.